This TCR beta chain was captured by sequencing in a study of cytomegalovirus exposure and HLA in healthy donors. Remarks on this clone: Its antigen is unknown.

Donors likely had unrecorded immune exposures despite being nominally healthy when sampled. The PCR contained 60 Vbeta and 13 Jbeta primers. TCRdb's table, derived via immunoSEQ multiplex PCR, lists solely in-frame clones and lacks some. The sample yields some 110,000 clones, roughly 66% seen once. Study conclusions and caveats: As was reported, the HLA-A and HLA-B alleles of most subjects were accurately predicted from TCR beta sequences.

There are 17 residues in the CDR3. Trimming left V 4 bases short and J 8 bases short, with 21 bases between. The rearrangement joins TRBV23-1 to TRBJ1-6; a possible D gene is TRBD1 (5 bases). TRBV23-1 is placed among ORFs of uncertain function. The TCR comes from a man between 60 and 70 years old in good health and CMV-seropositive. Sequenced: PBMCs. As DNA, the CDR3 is TGCGCCAGCAGTCTATTCCCGATGGGGGGAATCGATTCACCCCTCCACTTT. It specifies CASSLFPMGGIDSPLHF.